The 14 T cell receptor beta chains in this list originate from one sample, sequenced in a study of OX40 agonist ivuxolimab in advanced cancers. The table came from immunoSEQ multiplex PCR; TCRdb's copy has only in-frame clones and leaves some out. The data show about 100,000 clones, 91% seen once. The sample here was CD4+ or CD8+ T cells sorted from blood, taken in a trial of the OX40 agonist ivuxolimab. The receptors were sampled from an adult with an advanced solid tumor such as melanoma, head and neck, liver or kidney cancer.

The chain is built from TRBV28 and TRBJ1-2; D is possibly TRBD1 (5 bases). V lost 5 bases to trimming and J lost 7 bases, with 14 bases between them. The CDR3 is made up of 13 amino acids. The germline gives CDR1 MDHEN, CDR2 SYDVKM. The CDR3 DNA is TGTGCCAGCAGTGAGGCCAGGGTAGGTGGCTACACCTTC. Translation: CASSEARVGGYTF.

CDR3 sequence (DNA): TGTGCCAGCAGCCTCGACAGGGGGCGTAAAATCGAGCAGTACTTC. Translation: CASSLDRGRKIEQYF. The chain joins TRBV5-8 to TRBJ2-7; 10 bases map to TRBD1. Unmatched junction bases numbered 10, after V lost 4 bases and J lost 6 bases. This CDR3 has 15 amino acids. Germline V CDR1 and CDR2: SGHTS, YDEGEE.

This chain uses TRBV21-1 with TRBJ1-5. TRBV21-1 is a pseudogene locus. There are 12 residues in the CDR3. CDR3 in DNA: TGTGCCAGCGGCTTGAGAAATCAGCCCCAGCATTTT. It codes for CASGLRNQPQHF.

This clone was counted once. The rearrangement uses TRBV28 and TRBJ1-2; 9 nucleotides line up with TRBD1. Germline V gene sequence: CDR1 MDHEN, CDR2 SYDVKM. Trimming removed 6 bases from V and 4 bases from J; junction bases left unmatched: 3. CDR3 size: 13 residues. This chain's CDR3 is CASRRDRAYGYTF. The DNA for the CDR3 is TGTGCCAGCAGACGGGACAGGGCCTATGGCTACACCTTC.

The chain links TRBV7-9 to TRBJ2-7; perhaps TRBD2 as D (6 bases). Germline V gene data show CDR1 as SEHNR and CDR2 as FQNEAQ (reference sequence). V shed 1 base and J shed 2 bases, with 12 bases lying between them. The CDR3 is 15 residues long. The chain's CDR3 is CASSLVGSRAYEQYF. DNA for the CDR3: TGTGCCAGCAGCTTAGTCGGGAGTAGAGCCTACGAGCAGTACTTC.

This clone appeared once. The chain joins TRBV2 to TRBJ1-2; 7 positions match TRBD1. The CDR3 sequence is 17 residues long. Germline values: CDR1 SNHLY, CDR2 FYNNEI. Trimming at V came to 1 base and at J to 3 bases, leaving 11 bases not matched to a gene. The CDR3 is CASSEVPRGRKHYGYTF. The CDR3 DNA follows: TGTGCCAGCAGTGAAGTTCCGAGGGGGCGGAAACACTATGGCTACACCTTC.

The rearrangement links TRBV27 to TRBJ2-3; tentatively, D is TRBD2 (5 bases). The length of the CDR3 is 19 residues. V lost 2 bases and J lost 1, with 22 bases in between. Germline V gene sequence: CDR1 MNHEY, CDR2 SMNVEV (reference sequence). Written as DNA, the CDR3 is TGTGCCAGCAGTTTACAGCGCGGGCTCCAAGAGGAGCGCACAGATACGCAGTATTTT. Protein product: CASSLQRGLQEERTDTQYF.

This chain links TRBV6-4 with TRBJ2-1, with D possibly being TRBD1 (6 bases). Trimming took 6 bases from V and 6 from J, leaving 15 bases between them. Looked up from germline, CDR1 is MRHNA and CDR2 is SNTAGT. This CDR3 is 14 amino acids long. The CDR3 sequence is CASSPQGTGNEQFF. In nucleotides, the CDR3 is TGTGCCAGCAGCCCACAGGGAACTGGCAATGAGCAGTTCTTC.

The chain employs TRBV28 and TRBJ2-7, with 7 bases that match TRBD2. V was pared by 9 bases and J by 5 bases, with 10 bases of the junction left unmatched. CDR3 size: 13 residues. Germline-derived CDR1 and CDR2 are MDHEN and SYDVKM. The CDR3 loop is CASAGVIENEQYF. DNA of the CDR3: TGTGCCAGTGCGGGAGTAATCGAGAACGAGCAGTACTTC.

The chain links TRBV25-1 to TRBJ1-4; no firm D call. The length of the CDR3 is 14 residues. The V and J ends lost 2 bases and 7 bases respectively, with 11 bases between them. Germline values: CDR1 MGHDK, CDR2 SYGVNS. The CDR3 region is CASSEPGSGEKLFF. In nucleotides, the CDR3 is TGTGCCAGCAGTGAACCTGGGTCGGGTGAAAAACTGTTTTTT.

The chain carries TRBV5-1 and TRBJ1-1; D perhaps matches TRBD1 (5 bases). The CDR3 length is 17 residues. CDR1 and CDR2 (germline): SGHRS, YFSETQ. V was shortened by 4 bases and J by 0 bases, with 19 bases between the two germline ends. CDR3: CASSRDPGISMNTEAFF. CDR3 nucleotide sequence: TGCGCCAGCAGCAGGGACCCTGGGATCAGTATGAACACTGAAGCTTTCTTT.

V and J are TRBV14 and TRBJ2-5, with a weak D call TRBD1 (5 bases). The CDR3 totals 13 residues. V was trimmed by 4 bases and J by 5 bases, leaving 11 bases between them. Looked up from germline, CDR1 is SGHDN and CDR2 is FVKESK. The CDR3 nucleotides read TGTGCCAGCAGCCCCAGGGTCGGGGAGACCCAGTACTTC. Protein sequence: CASSPRVGETQYF.

CDR3 bases: TGTGCCAGCAGTTCTAGTACCGGGGAGCTGTTTTTT. This translates into CASSSSTGELFF. V is TRBV28 and J is TRBJ2-2; D call uncertain. Trimming shortened V by 4 bases and J by 5 bases, and 5 bases separated the two germline ends. This CDR3 region has 12 residues. Looked up from germline, CDR1 is MDHEN and CDR2 is SYDVKM.

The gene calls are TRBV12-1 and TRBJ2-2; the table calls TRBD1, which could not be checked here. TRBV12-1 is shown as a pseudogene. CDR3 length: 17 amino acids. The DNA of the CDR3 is TGTGCCAGCAGCTTTGGGCCGGGACAGGGCCACGCCGGGGAGCTGTTTTTT. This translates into CASSFGPGQGHAGELFF.